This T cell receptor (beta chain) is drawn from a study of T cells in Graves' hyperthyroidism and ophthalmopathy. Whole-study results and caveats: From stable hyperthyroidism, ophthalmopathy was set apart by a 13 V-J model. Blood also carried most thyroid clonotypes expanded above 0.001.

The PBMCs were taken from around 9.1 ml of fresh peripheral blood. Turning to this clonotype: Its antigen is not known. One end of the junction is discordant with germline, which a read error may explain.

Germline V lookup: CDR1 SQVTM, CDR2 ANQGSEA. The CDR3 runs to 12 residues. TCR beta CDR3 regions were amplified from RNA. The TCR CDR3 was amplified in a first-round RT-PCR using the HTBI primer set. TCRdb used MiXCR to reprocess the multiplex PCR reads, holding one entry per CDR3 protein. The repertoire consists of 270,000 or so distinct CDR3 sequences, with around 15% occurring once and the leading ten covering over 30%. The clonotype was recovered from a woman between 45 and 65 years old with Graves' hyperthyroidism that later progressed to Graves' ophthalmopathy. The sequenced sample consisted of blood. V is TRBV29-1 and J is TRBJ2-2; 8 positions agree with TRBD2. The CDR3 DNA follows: TGCAGCGTCGACTTTAGGGCGGGGGGGCTGTTTTTT. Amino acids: CSVDFRAGGLFF.